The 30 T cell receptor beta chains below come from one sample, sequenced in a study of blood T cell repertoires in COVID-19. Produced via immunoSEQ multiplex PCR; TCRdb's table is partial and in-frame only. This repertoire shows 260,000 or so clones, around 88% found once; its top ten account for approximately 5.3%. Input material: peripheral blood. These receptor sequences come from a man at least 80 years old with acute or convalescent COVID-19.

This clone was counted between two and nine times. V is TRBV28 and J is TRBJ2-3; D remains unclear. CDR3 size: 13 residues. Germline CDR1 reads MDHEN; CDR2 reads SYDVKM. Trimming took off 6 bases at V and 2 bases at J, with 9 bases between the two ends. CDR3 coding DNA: TGTGCCAGCAGCCGACAAAACACAGATACGCAGTATTTT. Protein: CASSRQNTDTQYF.

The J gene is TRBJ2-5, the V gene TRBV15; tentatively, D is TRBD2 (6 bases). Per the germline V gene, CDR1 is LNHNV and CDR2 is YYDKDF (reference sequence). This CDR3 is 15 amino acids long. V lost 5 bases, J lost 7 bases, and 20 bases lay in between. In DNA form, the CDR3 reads TGTGCCACCAGCTCCCGAGATACATTGGAGGGGACCCAGTACTTC. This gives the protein CATSSRDTLEGTQYF. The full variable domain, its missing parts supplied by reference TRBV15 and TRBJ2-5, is DAMVIQNPRYQVTQFGKPVTLSCSQTLNHNVMYWYQQKSSQAPKLLFHYYDKDFNNEADTPDNFQSRRPNTSFCFLDIRSPGLGDTAMYLCATSSRDTLEGTQYFGPGTRLLVL.

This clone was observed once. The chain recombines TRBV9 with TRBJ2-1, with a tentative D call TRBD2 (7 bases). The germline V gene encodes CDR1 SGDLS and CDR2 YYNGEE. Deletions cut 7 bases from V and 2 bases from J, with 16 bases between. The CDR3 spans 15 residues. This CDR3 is CASSYAGGPYNEQFF. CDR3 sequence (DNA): TGTGCCAGCTCCTACGCCGGGGGGCCCTACAATGAGCAGTTCTTC.

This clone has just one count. The CDR3 loop reads CASRLAAYEQYF. The CDR3 bases are TGTGCCAGCAGGTTAGCGGCCTACGAGCAGTACTTC. J is TRBJ2-7 and V is TRBV2; TRBD2 might be the D (6 bases). Germline CDR1 and CDR2: SNHLY and FYNNEI. V was pared by 6 bases and J by 2 bases, with 8 bases between. The CDR3 consists of 12 residues.

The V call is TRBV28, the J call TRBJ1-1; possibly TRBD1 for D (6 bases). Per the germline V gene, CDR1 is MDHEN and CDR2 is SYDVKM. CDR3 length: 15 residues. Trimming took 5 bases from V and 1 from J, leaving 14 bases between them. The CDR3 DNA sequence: TGTGCCAGCAGTGTACAGGGAGTGGGGAACACTGAAGCTTTCTTT. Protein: CASSVQGVGNTEAFF.

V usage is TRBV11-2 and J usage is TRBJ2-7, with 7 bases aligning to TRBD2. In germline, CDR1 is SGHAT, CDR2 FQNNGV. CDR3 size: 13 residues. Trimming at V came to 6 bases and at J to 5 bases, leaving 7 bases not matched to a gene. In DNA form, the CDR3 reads TGTGCCAGCAGTGCCGGGACTAAGAACGAGCAGTACTTC. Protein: CASSAGTKNEQYF.

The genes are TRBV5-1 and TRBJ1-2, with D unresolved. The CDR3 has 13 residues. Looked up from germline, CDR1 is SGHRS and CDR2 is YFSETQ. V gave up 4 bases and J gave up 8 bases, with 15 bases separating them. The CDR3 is CASSPLSDFGYTF. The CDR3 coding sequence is TGCGCCAGCAGCCCACTCAGCGACTTCGGCTACACCTTC.

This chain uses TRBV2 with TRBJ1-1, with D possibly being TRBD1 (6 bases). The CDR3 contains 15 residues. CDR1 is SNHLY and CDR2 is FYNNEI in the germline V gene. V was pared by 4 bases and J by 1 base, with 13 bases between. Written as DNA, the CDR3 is TGTGCCAGCAGTGCGCAGGGGATCGAGAACACTGAAGCTTTCTTT. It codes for CASSAQGIENTEAFF.

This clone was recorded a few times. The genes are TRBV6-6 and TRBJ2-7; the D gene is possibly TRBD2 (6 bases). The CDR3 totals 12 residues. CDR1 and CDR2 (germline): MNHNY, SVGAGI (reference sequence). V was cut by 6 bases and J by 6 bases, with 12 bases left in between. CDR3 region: CASSNTGVEQYF. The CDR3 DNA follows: TGTGCCAGCAGCAACACGGGGGTCGAGCAGTACTTC.

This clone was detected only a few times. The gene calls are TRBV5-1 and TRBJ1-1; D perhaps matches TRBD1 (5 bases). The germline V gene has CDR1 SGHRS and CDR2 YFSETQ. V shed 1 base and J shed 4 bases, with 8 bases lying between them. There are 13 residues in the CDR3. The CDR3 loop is CASSLSGFTEAFF. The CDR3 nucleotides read TGCGCCAGCAGCTTGTCAGGGTTCACTGAAGCTTTCTTT.

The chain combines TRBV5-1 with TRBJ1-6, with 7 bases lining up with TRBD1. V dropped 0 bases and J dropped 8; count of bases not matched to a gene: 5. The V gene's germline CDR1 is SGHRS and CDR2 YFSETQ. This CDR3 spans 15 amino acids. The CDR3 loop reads CASSLGQGNDSPLHF. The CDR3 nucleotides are TGCGCCAGCAGCTTGGGACAGGGTAACGATTCACCCCTCCACTTT.

CDR3 in amino acids: CASSIRQGAGTGELFF. CDR3 bases: TGTGCCAGTAGTATCCGACAGGGGGCCGGAACCGGGGAGCTGTTTTTT. This chain joins TRBV19 and TRBJ2-2; TRBD1 matches at 10 bases. From germline, CDR1 is LNHDA and CDR2 SQIVND (reference sequence). The J segment lost 5 bases and the V segment lost 3 bases, leaving 6 bases of the junction unmatched. The CDR3 totals 16 residues.

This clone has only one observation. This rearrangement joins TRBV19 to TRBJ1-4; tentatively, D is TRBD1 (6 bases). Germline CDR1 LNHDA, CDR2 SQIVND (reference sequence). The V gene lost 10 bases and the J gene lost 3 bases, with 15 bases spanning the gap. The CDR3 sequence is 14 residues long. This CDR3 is CATNHGQPNEKLFF. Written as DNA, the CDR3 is TGTGCCACAAATCACGGACAGCCTAATGAAAAACTGTTTTTT.

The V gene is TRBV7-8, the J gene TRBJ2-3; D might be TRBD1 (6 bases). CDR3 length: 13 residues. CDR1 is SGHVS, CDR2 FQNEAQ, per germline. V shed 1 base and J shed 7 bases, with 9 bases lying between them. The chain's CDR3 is CASSLGTVNTQYF. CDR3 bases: TGTGCCAGCAGCTTAGGGACAGTGAATACGCAGTATTTT.

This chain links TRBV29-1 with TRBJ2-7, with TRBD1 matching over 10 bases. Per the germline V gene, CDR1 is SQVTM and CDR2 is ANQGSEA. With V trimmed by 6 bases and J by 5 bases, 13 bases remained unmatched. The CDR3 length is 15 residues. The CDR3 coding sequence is TGCAGCGTAGAGACGACCGGGGACAGGGGTGACGAGCAGTACTTC. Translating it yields CSVETTGDRGDEQYF.

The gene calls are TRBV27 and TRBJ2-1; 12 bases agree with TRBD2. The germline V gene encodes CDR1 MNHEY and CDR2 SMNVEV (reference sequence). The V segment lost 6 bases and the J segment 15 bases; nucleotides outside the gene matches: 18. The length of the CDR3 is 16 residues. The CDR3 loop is CASRPNGLAGMGSLFF. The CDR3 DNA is TGTGCCAGCAGACCCAATGGACTAGCGGGAATGGGCTCGCTGTTCTTC.

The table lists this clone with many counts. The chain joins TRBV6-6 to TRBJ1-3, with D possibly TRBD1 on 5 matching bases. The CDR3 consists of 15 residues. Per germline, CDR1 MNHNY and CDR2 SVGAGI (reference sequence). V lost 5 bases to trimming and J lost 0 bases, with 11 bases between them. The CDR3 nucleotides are TGTGCCAGCAGTCCTACGGGGGGCTCTGGAAACACCATATATTTT. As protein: CASSPTGGSGNTIYF.

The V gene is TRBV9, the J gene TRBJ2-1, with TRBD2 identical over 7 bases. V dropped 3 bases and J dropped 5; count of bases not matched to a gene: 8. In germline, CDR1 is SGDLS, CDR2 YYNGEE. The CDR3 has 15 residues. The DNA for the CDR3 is TGTGCCAGCAGCGAGGGAGGGCGGACCCACAATGAGCAGTTCTTC. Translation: CASSEGGRTHNEQFF.

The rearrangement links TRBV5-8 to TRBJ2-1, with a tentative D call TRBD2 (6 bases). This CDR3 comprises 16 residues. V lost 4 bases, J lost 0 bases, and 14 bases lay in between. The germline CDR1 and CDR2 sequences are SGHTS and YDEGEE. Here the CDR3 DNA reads TGTGCCAGCAGCGGAGGGACGGCGAGCTCCTACAATGAGCAGTTCTTC. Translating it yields CASSGGTASSYNEQFF.

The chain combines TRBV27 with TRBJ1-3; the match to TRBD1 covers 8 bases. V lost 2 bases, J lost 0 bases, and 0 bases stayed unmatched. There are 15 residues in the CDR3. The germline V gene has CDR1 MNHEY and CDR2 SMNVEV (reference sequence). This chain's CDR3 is CASSLTGGSGNTIYF. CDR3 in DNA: TGTGCCAGCAGTTTAACAGGGGGCTCTGGAAACACCATATATTTT.

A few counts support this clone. The CDR3 sequence: CASSLLGSSGNTIYF. The CDR3 coding sequence is TGTGCCAGCAGTTTACTTGGCAGCTCTGGAAACACCATATATTTT. The gene calls are TRBV27 and TRBJ1-3; unclear D gene. The CDR3 consists of 15 residues. Looked up from germline, CDR1 is MNHEY and CDR2 is SMNVEV (reference sequence). Trimming cost V 2 bases and J 0 bases, with 8 bases left between them.

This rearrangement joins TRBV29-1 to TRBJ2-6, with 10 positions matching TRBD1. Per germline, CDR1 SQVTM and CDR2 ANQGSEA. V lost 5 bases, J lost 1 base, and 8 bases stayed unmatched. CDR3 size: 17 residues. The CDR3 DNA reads TGCAGCGTTACGAGAGGACAGGGGGTTTCTGGGGCCAACGTCCTGACTTTC. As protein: CSVTRGQGVSGANVLTF. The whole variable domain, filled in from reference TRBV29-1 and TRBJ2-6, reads SAVISQKPSRDICQRGTSLTIQCQVDSQVTMMFWYRQQPGQSLTLIATANQGSEATYESGFVIDKFPISRPNLTFSTLTVSNMSPEDSSIYLCSVTRGQGVSGANVLTFGAGSRLTVL.

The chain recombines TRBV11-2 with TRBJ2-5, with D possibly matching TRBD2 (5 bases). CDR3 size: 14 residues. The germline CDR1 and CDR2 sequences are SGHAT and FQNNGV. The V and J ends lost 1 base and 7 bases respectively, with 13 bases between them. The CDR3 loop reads CASSLVLADGTQYF. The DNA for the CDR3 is TGTGCCAGCAGCTTAGTTCTAGCCGATGGGACCCAGTACTTC.

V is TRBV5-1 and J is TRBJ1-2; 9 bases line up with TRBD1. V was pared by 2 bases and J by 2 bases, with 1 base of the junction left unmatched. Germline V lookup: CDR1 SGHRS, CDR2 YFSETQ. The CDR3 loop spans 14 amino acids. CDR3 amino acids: CASSFDRGNYGYTF. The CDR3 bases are TGCGCCAGCAGCTTTGACAGGGGGAACTATGGCTACACCTTC.

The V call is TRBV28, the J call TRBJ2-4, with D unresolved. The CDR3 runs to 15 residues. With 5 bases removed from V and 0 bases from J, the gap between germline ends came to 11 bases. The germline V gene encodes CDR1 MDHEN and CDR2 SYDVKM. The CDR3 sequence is CASSRLEVAKNIQYF. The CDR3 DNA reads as TGTGCCAGCAGTAGGCTTGAGGTAGCCAAAAACATTCAGTACTTC.

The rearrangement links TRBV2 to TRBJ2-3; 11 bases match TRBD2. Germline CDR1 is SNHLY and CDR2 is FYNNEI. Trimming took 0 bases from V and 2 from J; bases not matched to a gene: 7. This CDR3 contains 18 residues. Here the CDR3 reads CASSEASLAGGTTDTQYF. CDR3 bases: TGTGCCAGCAGTGAAGCCTCCTTAGCGGGGGGGACCACAGATACGCAGTATTTT. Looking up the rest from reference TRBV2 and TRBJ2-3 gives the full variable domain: EPEVTQTPSHQVTQMGQEVILRCVPISNHLYFYWYRQILGQKVEFLVSFYNNEISEKSEIFDDQFSVERPDGSNFTLKIRSTKLEDSAMYFCASSEASLAGGTTDTQYFGPGTRLTVL.

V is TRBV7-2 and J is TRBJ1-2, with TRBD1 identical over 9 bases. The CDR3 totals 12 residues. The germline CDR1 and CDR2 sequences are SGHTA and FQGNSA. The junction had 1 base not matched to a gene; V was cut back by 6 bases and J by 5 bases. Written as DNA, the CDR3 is TGTGCCAGCAGTGACAGGGGGTATGGCTACACCTTC. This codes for CASSDRGYGYTF.

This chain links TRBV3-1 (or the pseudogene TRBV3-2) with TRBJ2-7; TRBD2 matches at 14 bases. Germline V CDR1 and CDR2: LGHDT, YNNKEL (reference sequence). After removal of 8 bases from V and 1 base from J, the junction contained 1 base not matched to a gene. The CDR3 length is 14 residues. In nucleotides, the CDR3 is TGTGCCAGCGGACTAGCGGGGGGATCCTACGAGCAGTACTTC. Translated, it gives CASGLAGGSYEQYF.

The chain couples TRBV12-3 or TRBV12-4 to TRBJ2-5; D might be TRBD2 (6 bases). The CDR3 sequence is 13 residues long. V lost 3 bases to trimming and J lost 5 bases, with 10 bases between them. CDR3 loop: CASSLRGGETQYF. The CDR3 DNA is TGTGCCAGCAGTTTGCGGGGTGGGGAGACCCAGTACTTC.

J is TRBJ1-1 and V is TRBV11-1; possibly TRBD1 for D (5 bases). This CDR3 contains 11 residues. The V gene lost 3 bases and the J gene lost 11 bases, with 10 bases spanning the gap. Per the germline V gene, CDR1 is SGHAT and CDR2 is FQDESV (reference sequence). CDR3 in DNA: TGTGCCAGCAGCTTTTCAGGGATGGCTTTCTTT. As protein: CASSFSGMAFF.